Each of the 18 T cell receptor beta chains below was sequenced from the same sample in a study of blood T cell repertoires in COVID-19. The protocol was immunoSEQ multiplex PCR, while the TCRdb copy is restricted to in-frame clones and leaves out a portion. The table has about 64,000 clones, about 80% seen once; the top ten hold approximately 15%. Sequencing input: peripheral blood. These receptors were obtained from a man aged 55-75 years with COVID-19, enrolled during active disease.

The rearrangement joins TRBV2 to TRBJ2-1; 7 positions agree with TRBD2. The V gene end was trimmed by 6 bases and the J gene end by 6 bases; junction bases not matched to a gene: 5. Germline V gene lookup returns CDR1 SNHLY and CDR2 FYNNEI. The CDR3 covers 13 residues. CDR3 DNA: TGTGCCAGCAGATCGGGACTAATCAATGAGCAGTTCTTC. Encoded protein: CASRSGLINEQFF.

V and J are TRBV7-3 and TRBJ2-5, with 7 positions matching TRBD1. The V gene end was trimmed by 5 bases and the J gene end by 4 bases; junction bases not matched to a gene: 10. This CDR3 is built from 15 residues. Looked up from germline, CDR1 is SGHTA and CDR2 is FQGTGA. The CDR3 is CASSTRGSRGETQYF. The CDR3, as DNA: TGTGCCAGCAGCACCAGGGGGTCAAGGGGAGAGACCCAGTACTTC. Based on the CDR3 plus reference TRBV7-3 and TRBJ2-5, the full variable domain is GAGVSQTPSNKVTEKGKYVELRCDPISGHTALYWYRQSLGQGPEFLIYFQGTGAADDSGLPNDRFFAVRPEGSVSTLKIQRTERGDSAVYLCASSTRGSRGETQYFGPGTRLLVL.

The chain couples TRBV11-2 to TRBJ2-1; 7 nucleotides align to TRBD2. The CDR3 spans 12 residues. Losses at the gene ends were 7 bases for V and 10 bases for J; bases not matched to a gene: 7. Germline-derived CDR1 and CDR2 are SGHAT and FQNNGV. The CDR3 protein is CASKERGREQFF. In DNA form, the CDR3 reads TGTGCCAGCAAGGAGCGGGGCCGAGAGCAGTTCTTC.

The chain links TRBV5-1 to TRBJ2-5, with 9 bases aligning to TRBD2. Germline CDR1 and CDR2: SGHRS and YFSETQ. The CDR3 is 18 amino acids. J was trimmed by 1 base and V by 0 bases; bases with no gene match: 10. CDR3 coding DNA: TGCGCCAGCAGCTTGGCCTGGTTAGCGGGAGACATCCAAGAGACCCAGTACTTC. Protein: CASSLAWLAGDIQETQYF.

The chain combines TRBV28 with TRBJ2-5; TRBD2 matches at 11 bases. The CDR3 totals 15 residues. Germline V CDR1 and CDR2: MDHEN, SYDVKM. V shed 6 bases, J shed 5 bases, and the junction held 8 bases outside the gene matches. CDR3 nucleotides: TGTGCCAGCAGACTAACTAGCGGGGGTGACGAGACCCAGTACTTC. It encodes CASRLTSGGDETQYF.

J is TRBJ2-3 and V is TRBV10-1, with TRBD2 matching over 13 bases. Germline trimming cut 4 bases from V and 4 bases from J; bases unmatched to any gene: 5. The germline gives CDR1 WNHNN, CDR2 SYGVQD (reference sequence). The CDR3 is 16 amino acids. The CDR3 DNA is TGCGCCAGCAGTGGAACTAGCGGGAGGGCCCCAGATACGCAGTATTTT. It codes for CASSGTSGRAPDTQYF.

This clone was counted only a few times. The chain employs TRBV3-1 (or the pseudogene TRBV3-2) and TRBJ2-2, with D perhaps TRBD2 (5 bases). Deletions cut 1 base from V and 4 bases from J, with 10 bases between. Germline CDR1 and CDR2: LGHDT and YNNKEL (reference sequence). The CDR3 extends over 15 amino acids. DNA of the CDR3: TGTGCCAGCAGCCAAGCCGGGGTTGGCACCGGGGAGCTGTTTTTT. Its protein product is CASSQAGVGTGELFF.

With respect to this clone: Relative to the germline gene, one junction end is altered; a read error may explain this. The chain is built from TRBV5-4 and TRBJ2-7, with 8 bases identical to TRBD1. The CDR3 contains 13 residues. Looked up from germline, CDR1 is SGHNT and CDR2 is YYREEE (reference sequence). CDR3 region: CASSSGRDRPLDF. Here the CDR3 DNA reads TGTGCCAGCAGCTCCGGAAGGGACAGGCCCCTGGACTTC.

V is TRBV5-1 and J is TRBJ2-7, with D possibly matching TRBD1 (6 bases). Trimming cost V 4 bases and J 3 bases, with 20 bases left between them. Germline-derived CDR1 and CDR2 are SGHRS and YFSETQ. The CDR3 is made up of 16 amino acids. The CDR3 sequence is CASSADSSSGSYEQYF. CDR3 bases: TGCGCCAGCAGCGCGGACAGTTCGTCAGGCAGCTACGAGCAGTACTTC.

Concerning this clone: A read error may produce the germline difference seen at one junction end. The J gene is TRBJ2-3, the V gene TRBV14, with 10 bases fitting TRBD2. Germline values: CDR1 SGHDN, CDR2 FVKESK. This CDR3 has 15 amino acids. The CDR3 reads CASSQAGGGADTQYF. CDR3 bases: TGTGCCAGCAGTCAAGCGGGAGGGGGAGCAGATACGCAGTATTTT.

The V call is TRBV21-1, the J call TRBJ2-6; the table names TRBD2, a call not compared with the DNA. TRBV21-1 is deemed a pseudogene. The CDR3 is 17 residues long. CDR3 sequence: CASSKKHFEGGANVLTF. The CDR3 nucleotides are TGTGCCAGCAGCAAAAAACACTTCGAGGGAGGGGCCAACGTCCTGACTTTC.

V and J are TRBV7-2 and TRBJ2-3; 7 bases are a match to TRBD2. The ends lost 3 bases at V and 6 bases at J; junction bases unmatched: 9. The germline CDR1 and CDR2 sequences are SGHTA and FQGNSA. This CDR3 has 15 residues. CDR3: CASSLVAGVGDTQYF. CDR3 bases: TGTGCCAGCAGCTTGGTAGCGGGTGTGGGGGATACGCAGTATTTT.

The chain uses TRBV2 and TRBJ1-2, with D perhaps matching TRBD1 (5 bases). Germline CDR1 reads SNHLY; CDR2 reads FYNNEI. V was trimmed by 3 bases and J by 6 bases, leaving 23 bases between them. This CDR3 is built from 17 residues. CDR3 loop: CASSDPTNTGALDGYTF. The CDR3 coding sequence is TGTGCCAGCAGTGACCCTACTAACACAGGAGCTCTCGATGGCTACACCTTC.

This sequence joins TRBV5-6 and TRBJ1-5; D might be TRBD1 (6 bases). This CDR3 contains 14 residues. In germline, CDR1 is SGHDT, CDR2 YYEEEE. Between the trimmed V and J ends, which lost 2 bases and 5 bases, there was a span of 11 bases. The CDR3 spells CASSFRDNYQPQHF. CDR3 nucleotides: TGTGCCAGCAGCTTCCGGGACAACTATCAGCCCCAGCATTTT.

The chain couples TRBV5-4 to TRBJ1-4; D not resolved. CDR3 length: 14 residues. The germline gives CDR1 SGHNT, CDR2 YYREEE (reference sequence). V lost 0 bases and J 10 bases, leaving 13 bases between the germline ends. The CDR3 sequence: CASSLEGGYGKLFF. CDR3 in DNA: TGTGCCAGCAGCTTGGAGGGAGGGTATGGAAAACTGTTTTTT.

This clone turned up a few times. The V call is TRBV4-2, the J call TRBJ2-3, with 10 bases lining up with TRBD1. The ends lost 1 base at V and 5 bases at J; junction bases unmatched: 3. There are 15 residues in the CDR3. The V gene's germline CDR1 is LGHNA and CDR2 YNFKEQ. The CDR3 loop is CASSQGGQGGDTQYF. The CDR3 DNA is TGTGCCAGCAGCCAAGGCGGACAGGGGGGAGATACGCAGTATTTT.

The V and J genes are TRBV5-3 and TRBJ1-5; D perhaps matches TRBD1 (6 bases). TRBV5-3 counts as an open reading frame of uncertain function. The CDR3 has 16 amino acids. V lost 3 bases and J lost 2, with 15 bases in between. In DNA form, the CDR3 reads TGTGCCAGAAGCTCAGGGGCTGGACACGGCAATCAGCCCCAGCATTTT. Protein product: CARSSGAGHGNQPQHF.

DNA of the CDR3: TGTGCCAGCAGCGGACCAAGTAGCGGGGGGGACACCGGGGAGCTGTTTTTT. This sequence encodes CASSGPSSGGDTGELFF. The chain recombines TRBV9 with TRBJ2-2; 11 positions agree with TRBD2. The germline V gene encodes CDR1 SGDLS and CDR2 YYNGEE. The CDR3 contains 17 residues. After removal of 3 bases from V and 3 bases from J, the junction contained 7 bases not matched to a gene.